This T cell receptor (beta chain) emerged from a study of blood T cell repertoires in COVID-19. Study information: From T cells, B-cell-depleted T cells, or PBMCs came the material, which was cDNA or gDNA.

Germline-derived CDR1 and CDR2 are LNHDA and SQIVND (reference sequence). The V and J ends lost 7 bases and 5 bases, in that order; junction bases with no gene match: 5. CDR3 length equals 13 residues. Methods used by the authors: Nucleated cell number was recorded as an estimate derived from reference gene primer amplification. Sequenced by immunoSEQ multiplex PCR; TCRdb stores in-frame clones only, minus some. That table is the source of V, J and clone size, and D and trimming were worked out from the DNA. The sample includes fewer than 100,000 clones, over 75% of them seen just once. The rearrangement links TRBV19 to TRBJ2-5, with 9 bases matching TRBD1. This receptor was identified in a human donor in a cohort sampled during active COVID-19. Material: peripheral blood. The CDR3 coding sequence is TGTGCCAGTACTACAGGGGGCGCGGAGACCCAGTACTTC. Translated: CASTTGGAETQYF.